This note documents a single T cell receptor (beta chain) sequence. These data belong to a study of blood T cells in healthy people across ages. Across the study: The capture of about one barcoded beta molecule per two T cells was achieved by template switching.

The V gene end was trimmed by 5 bases and the J gene end by 6 bases; junction bases not matched to a gene: 5. This CDR3 contains 15 residues. Germline-derived CDR1 and CDR2 are MNHEY and SMNVEV (reference sequence). Together with a sample-barcoded 5' primer, a J-beta primer mix was included in a second PCR lasting about 6 to 11 cycles. TCRdb re-analysed the 5' RACE reads in MiXCR, keeping a single row per CDR3 protein. The sample holds roughly 1.6 million distinct CDR3 sequences, about 32% seen once. Each donor's blood draw was 7.5 to 10 milliliters of peripheral blood. Sample: blood. The sequence derives from a woman in her twenties or thirties in good health. This chain uses TRBV27 with TRBJ1-6; 9 nucleotides line up with TRBD1. The CDR3 bases are TGTGCCAGCAGTGCGGGGACAGGGCCTAATTCACCCCTCCACTTT. As protein: CASSAGTGPNSPLHF.